The 32 T cell receptor beta chains in this list originate from one sample, sequenced in a study of cytomegalovirus exposure and HLA in healthy donors (dated by TCRdb to between 2016 and 2019). Library preparation used the immunoSEQ multiplex PCR assay. A mixture of 60 forward primers for TCR Vbeta segments and 13 reverse primers for TCR Jbeta segments was used in the multiplex PCR. TCRdb retrieved this table from immuneACCESS and kept in-frame rearrangements only. Not all clones are present; in checked studies, unresolved V genes account for under half, and no reason is known for the remainder. The sample table records about 98,000 clones; about two thirds of these occur just once. The ten largest clones capture 1.2% of the sample. Sequencing input: PBMCs. All receptors come from a female donor in good health and CMV-seronegative.

The chain links TRBV5-4 to TRBJ2-1, with 9 bases that match TRBD2. This CDR3 spans 15 amino acids. Germline-derived CDR1 and CDR2 are SGHNT and YYREEE (reference sequence). Trimming took 4 bases from V and 3 from J; bases not matched to a gene: 5. The CDR3 sequence: CASSAAGGRYNEQFF. As DNA, the CDR3 is TGTGCCAGCAGCGCCGCGGGGGGGCGCTACAATGAGCAGTTCTTC.

This clone appeared a few times. This chain joins TRBV6-5 and TRBJ2-7; TRBD1 matches 7 bases. Germline trimming cut 6 bases from V and 2 bases from J; bases unmatched to any gene: 7. The CDR3 is 14 amino acids. Germline assignment: CDR1 MNHEY and CDR2 SVGAGI. DNA of the CDR3: TGTGCCAGCAGATCGCCGGGACAGACCTACGAGCAGTACTTC. Its protein product is CASRSPGQTYEQYF.

The chain combines TRBV21-1 with TRBJ1-4. TRBV21-1 is a listed pseudogene. This CDR3 region has 19 residues. The chain's CDR3 is CASSKGYRRIVLTNEKLFF. CDR3 nucleotides: TGTGCCAGCAGCAAAGGGTATAGGAGGATTGTGTTAACTAATGAAAAACTGTTTTTT.

This chain joins TRBV5-1 and TRBJ2-7; TRBD1 is a possible D gene (5 bases). Trimming stripped 4 bases from V and 6 bases from J, with 20 bases between. This CDR3 has 15 amino acids. CDR1 and CDR2 from the germline V gene are SGHRS and YFSETQ. The chain's CDR3 is CASSLGLDGVGEQYF. The CDR3 DNA reads TGCGCCAGCAGCCTGGGGCTAGATGGAGTGGGCGAGCAGTACTTC. The variable domain in full, completed from reference TRBV5-1 and TRBJ2-7, reads KAGVTQTPRYLIKTRGQQVTLSCSPISGHRSVSWYQQTPGQGLQFLFEYFSETQRNKGNFPGRFSGRQFSNSRSEMNVSTLELGDSALYLCASSLGLDGVGEQYFGPGTRLTVT.

This clone has a handful of counts. This chain uses TRBV30 with TRBJ1-4, with D possibly matching TRBD1 (6 bases). The CDR3 consists of 15 residues. Per the germline V gene, CDR1 is GTSNPN and CDR2 is SVGIG (reference sequence). The ends were cut back, 1 base at V and 3 bases at J, with 12 bases in the middle. In nucleotides, the CDR3 is TGTGCCTGGAGTGGAAAACAGGGAGCTAATGAAAAACTGTTTTTT. It is translated as CAWSGKQGANEKLFF.

The rearrangement joins TRBV7-9 to TRBJ1-2, with TRBD1 identical over 7 bases. Germline V gene data show CDR1 as SEHNR and CDR2 as FQNEAQ (reference sequence). There are 12 residues in the CDR3. After removal of 5 bases from V and 12 bases from J, the junction contained 9 bases not matched to a gene. CDR3 bases: TGTGCCAGCAGCCCAGGGGGGACGGCTAACACCTTC. It encodes CASSPGGTANTF.

The V and J genes are TRBV9 and TRBJ2-7, with D uncertain. Trimming took 4 bases from V and 0 from J, leaving 14 bases between them. The CDR3 is 15 amino acids. Germline V gene lookup returns CDR1 SGDLS and CDR2 YYNGEE. DNA for the CDR3: TGTGCCAGCAGCCCTCCTCGCGGAGACTCCTACGAGCAGTACTTC. This gives the protein CASSPPRGDSYEQYF.

The V call is TRBV13, the J call TRBJ2-7, with unresolved D. With 1 base removed from V and 6 bases from J, the gap between germline ends came to 10 bases. The V gene's germline CDR1 is PRHDT and CDR2 FYEKMQ (reference sequence). The CDR3 is made up of 13 amino acids. CDR3 loop: CASSLESAIEQYF. CDR3 sequence (DNA): TGTGCCAGCAGCTTAGAATCTGCTATCGAGCAGTACTTC.

The DNA of the CDR3 is TGTGCCAGCAGCAAAGCGCGGTCTAGCGGGAGGGAGCGTCATGAGCAGTTCTTC. Its translation is CASSKARSSGRERHEQFF. The gene calls are TRBV21-1 and TRBJ2-1; the table's D call, TRBD2, was not checked against the DNA. TRBV21-1 is reported as a pseudogene. The CDR3 spans 18 residues.

This clone was observed a few times. The chain uses TRBV28 and TRBJ2-7; 8 bases fit TRBD1. Germline V CDR1 and CDR2: MDHEN, SYDVKM. Trimming cost V 6 bases and J 4 bases; bases outside gene matches: 5. This CDR3 region has 13 residues. CDR3 coding DNA: TGTGCCAGCAGCCCCGGACAGGGTTACGAGCAGTACTTC. Its translation: CASSPGQGYEQYF. Combining the CDR3 with reference TRBV28 and TRBJ2-7 gives the whole variable domain DVKVTQSSRYLVKRTGEKVFLECVQDMDHENMFWYRQDPGLGLRLIYFSYDVKMKEKGDIPEGYSVSREKKERFSLILESASTNQTSMYLCASSPGQGYEQYFGPGTRLTVT.

The V and J genes are TRBV29-1 and TRBJ1-2, with unresolved D. Trimming pared 2 bases from V and 0 bases from J, leaving 10 bases between. The CDR3 covers 14 residues. Germline CDR1 is SQVTM and CDR2 is ANQGSEA. The CDR3 DNA reads as TGCAGCGTTGAACCCCGGAGGGCTAACTATGGCTACACCTTC. Translating gives CSVEPRRANYGYTF.

This clone has more than one count but fewer than ten. The rearrangement joins TRBV6-1 to TRBJ1-4, with D tentatively TRBD1 (6 bases). Germline V gene data show CDR1 as MNHNS and CDR2 as SASEGT. Deletions cut 7 bases from V and 10 bases from J, with 22 bases between. The CDR3 has 15 amino acids. The DNA of the CDR3 is TGTGCCAGCAACCCGAACCGGGACACTCGGGCAAAACTGTTTTTT. It translates to CASNPNRDTRAKLFF.

The chain uses TRBV29-1 and TRBJ1-2; no firm D call. In germline, CDR1 is SQVTM, CDR2 ANQGSEA. This CDR3 has 13 amino acids. V lost 3 bases and J 2 bases, leaving 10 bases between the germline ends. CDR3 residues: CSVDWETNYGYTF. The DNA for the CDR3 is TGCAGCGTTGATTGGGAGACGAACTATGGCTACACCTTC.

This chain links TRBV10-1 with TRBJ1-1; 9 bases are shared with TRBD1. This CDR3 has 13 amino acids. The trim removed 6 bases at V and 4 bases at J, leaving 3 bases unmatched. CDR1 is WNHNN, CDR2 SYGVQD, per germline (reference sequence). CDR3: CASSEGQGTEAFF. CDR3 DNA: TGCGCCAGCAGCGAGGGACAGGGCACTGAAGCTTTCTTT.

This chain connects TRBV27 to TRBJ2-2; unclear D gene. From germline, CDR1 is MNHEY and CDR2 SMNVEV (reference sequence). This CDR3 comprises 13 residues. Trimming stripped 5 bases from V and 6 bases from J, with 10 bases between. This CDR3 reads CASSTPRAGELFF. The CDR3 DNA is TGTGCCAGCAGTACCCCCCGCGCCGGGGAGCTGTTTTTT.

This chain connects TRBV7-8 to TRBJ2-2, with TRBD2 matching 9 bases. CDR1 and CDR2 (germline): SGHVS, FQNEAQ. Unmatched junction bases numbered 6, after V lost 4 bases and J lost 6 bases. The CDR3 spans 15 residues. CDR3 DNA: TGTGCCAGCAGCTCAGGGCGGGAGGGATCCGGGGAGCTGTTTTTT. This codes for CASSSGREGSGELFF.

This clone was picked up a small number of times. The chain has TRBV30 and TRBJ1-5; D gene ambiguous. This CDR3 contains 13 residues. V was clipped by 1 base and J by 2 bases, with 6 bases between them. Germline V lookup: CDR1 GTSNPN, CDR2 SVGIG (reference sequence). The CDR3 nucleotides are TGTGCCTGGAGTGAGGGAGGCAATCAGCCCCAGCATTTT. Its translation: CAWSEGGNQPQHF. The variable domain in full, completed from reference TRBV30 and TRBJ1-5, reads SQTIHQWPATLVQPVGSPLSLECTVEGTSNPNLYWYRQAAGRGLQLLFYSVGIGQISSEVPQNLSASRPQDRQFILSSKKLLLSDSGFYLCAWSEGGNQPQHFGDGTRLSIL.

This clone was counted only a few times. The chain recombines TRBV4-3 with TRBJ1-2; 7 bases are shared with TRBD1. CDR1 is LGHNA and CDR2 is YSLEER in the germline V gene. This CDR3 spans 16 amino acids. V lost 0 bases, J lost 3 bases, and 7 bases stayed unmatched. The CDR3 region is CASSQETGDVDYGYTF. The DNA for the CDR3 is TGCGCCAGCAGCCAAGAAACAGGGGACGTGGACTATGGCTACACCTTC.

V is TRBV4-1 and J is TRBJ1-5; a weak D match, TRBD1 (5 bases). CDR3 size: 17 residues. Trimming removed 1 base from V and 2 bases from J, with 15 bases in between. CDR1 and CDR2 from the germline V gene are MGHRA and YSYEKL. DNA of the CDR3: TGCGCCAGCAGCCAAGCCCCAAGTCCCAGGGGCAATCAGCCCCAGCATTTT. It codes for CASSQAPSPRGNQPQHF.

The rearrangement joins TRBV13 to TRBJ2-1; maybe TRBD1 (6 bases). Trimming took 1 base from V and 4 from J, leaving 11 bases between them. CDR1 and CDR2 from the germline V gene are PRHDT and FYEKMQ (reference sequence). The CDR3 has 15 residues. The CDR3 loop reads CASSLDREGYNEQFF. CDR3 DNA: TGTGCCAGCAGCTTAGACAGGGAAGGTTACAATGAGCAGTTCTTC.

The chain carries TRBV28 and TRBJ2-1; 8 bases line up with TRBD1. Germline CDR1 and CDR2: MDHEN and SYDVKM. The CDR3 loop spans 16 amino acids. The junction had 13 bases not matched to a gene; V was cut back by 8 bases and J by 4 bases. The CDR3 sequence is CASVPSTGVSYNEQFF. For the CDR3, the DNA is TGTGCCAGCGTCCCCTCGACAGGGGTCAGTTACAATGAGCAGTTCTTC.

V usage is TRBV19 and J usage is TRBJ2-1; 14 bases align to TRBD2. CDR3 length: 18 amino acids. The germline gives CDR1 LNHDA, CDR2 SQIVND (reference sequence). The trim removed 3 bases at V and 5 bases at J, leaving 9 bases unmatched. CDR3 region: CASSIRGLAGVSNNEQFF. DNA of the CDR3: TGTGCCAGTAGTATCAGGGGACTAGCGGGAGTCTCGAACAATGAGCAGTTCTTC.

The genes are TRBV29-1 and TRBJ2-2; TRBD1 is a possible D gene (5 bases). The length of the CDR3 is 13 residues. The V gene's germline CDR1 is SQVTM and CDR2 ANQGSEA. The ends were cut back, 7 bases at V and 7 bases at J, with 16 bases in the middle. The CDR3 coding sequence is TGCAGCGCCGGAGACAGTAGTTACGGGGAGCTGTTTTTT. It translates to CSAGDSSYGELFF.

V and J are TRBV10-1 and TRBJ1-6; possibly TRBD1 for D (6 bases). The CDR3 length is 17 residues. Germline V gene lookup returns CDR1 WNHNN and CDR2 SYGVQD (reference sequence). The V end was cut by 5 bases, the J end by 9 bases, with 23 bases between. CDR3 sequence: CASSLRRTGKAGSPLHF. In DNA, the CDR3 is TGCGCCAGCAGTCTTCGTCGTACAGGGAAAGCTGGTTCACCCCTCCACTTT.

This chain uses TRBV7-9 with TRBJ2-1, with 10 bases aligning to TRBD1. V trimming: 6 bases; J trimming: 3 bases; junction bases outside the gene matches: 5. Germline CDR1 and CDR2: SEHNR and FQNEAQ (reference sequence). There are 15 residues in the CDR3. As DNA, the CDR3 is TGTGCCAGCAGTCCCGGGACAGGGGTCTACAATGAGCAGTTCTTC. This gives the protein CASSPGTGVYNEQFF.

Turning to this clone: A read error may account for a junction end that differs from germline. The chain combines TRBV4-1 with TRBJ1-2; perhaps TRBD1 as D (6 bases). Germline CDR1 and CDR2: MGHRA and YSYEKL. The CDR3 has 18 residues. The CDR3 bases are TGCGCCATCAGCCAAGCCCCTGGGCAGGGGATGTATAACTATGGCTACACCTTC. Translating gives CAISQAPGQGMYNYGYTF.

The V call is TRBV2, the J call TRBJ2-5, with TRBD1 as a possible D gene (6 bases). CDR1 and CDR2 (germline): SNHLY, FYNNEI. V was cut by 5 bases and J by 3 bases, with 7 bases left in between. The CDR3 contains 12 residues. CDR3 in DNA: TGTGCCAGCAGTCGGACAGAAGAGACCCAGTACTTC. Its protein product is CASSRTEETQYF.

This clone came up a few times. This chain uses TRBV5-5 with TRBJ1-4; 9 positions agree with TRBD1. V lost 1 base and J lost 8; bases outside the gene matches: 6. Per the germline V gene, CDR1 is SGHKS and CDR2 is YYEKEE (reference sequence). The CDR3 has 15 residues. The CDR3: CASSLLGQGIEKLFF. The CDR3 nucleotides read TGTGCCAGCAGCTTGTTGGGACAGGGTATAGAAAAACTGTTTTTT.

The V gene is TRBV28, the J gene TRBJ2-7; the D gene is possibly TRBD1 (6 bases). CDR3 length: 12 amino acids. Trimming took off 5 bases at V and 5 bases at J, with 10 bases between the two ends. Germline V CDR1 and CDR2: MDHEN, SYDVKM. CDR3 DNA: TGTGCCAGCAGTCTAAGACAGGACGAGCAGTACTTC. Translated: CASSLRQDEQYF. Full variable domain (outside the CDR3, taken from reference TRBV28 and TRBJ2-7): DVKVTQSSRYLVKRTGEKVFLECVQDMDHENMFWYRQDPGLGLRLIYFSYDVKMKEKGDIPEGYSVSREKKERFSLILESASTNQTSMYLCASSLRQDEQYFGPGTRLTVT.

The chain joins TRBV6-5 to TRBJ2-7; 10 nucleotides match TRBD1. Germline V lookup: CDR1 MNHEY, CDR2 SVGAGI. Trimming took 4 bases from V and 6 from J; bases not matched to a gene: 3. The CDR3 is 13 amino acids. CDR3 nucleotide sequence: TGTGCCAGCAGTTCCGGGACAGGGGTCGAGCAGTACTTC. Amino acid sequence: CASSSGTGVEQYF.

The chain joins TRBV5-4 to TRBJ2-7; 12 nucleotides align to TRBD2. CDR1 is SGHNT and CDR2 is YYREEE in the germline V gene (reference sequence). V gave up 3 bases and J gave up 4 bases; unmatched junction bases: 14. The length of the CDR3 is 18 residues. The CDR3 protein is CASSSRLAGVPAKYEQYF. CDR3 nucleotides: TGTGCCAGCAGCTCTCGACTAGCGGGAGTTCCCGCCAAATACGAGCAGTACTTC.

The chain uses TRBV7-8 and TRBJ2-3; 11 nucleotides line up with TRBD2. The V gene's germline CDR1 is SGHVS and CDR2 FQNEAQ. The CDR3 totals 20 residues. Trimming took 4 bases from V and 2 from J; bases not matched to a gene: 17. CDR3 residues: CASSSSRGLAVPLNTDTQYF. The CDR3 region has the DNA TGTGCCAGCAGCTCATCCCGGGGACTAGCGGTCCCCTTGAACACAGATACGCAGTATTTT.